These 2 T cell receptor beta chains share one sample of origin, sequenced in a study of shared T cell receptors in the human thymus. The method was immunoSEQ multiplex PCR; TCRdb's version includes in-frame clones alone and lacks a portion of them. The sample carries some 760,000 clones, approximately 85% recorded once. This sample also belongs to another study, concerning human thymus T cells.

The sequenced material came from thymocytes. The receptors were sampled from a girl under three years old with a congenital heart defect.

This clone appeared a single time. The V call is TRBV4-2, the J call TRBJ1-4; D is unresolved. The germline gives CDR1 LGHNA, CDR2 YNFKEQ. Trimming removed 1 base from V and 8 bases from J, with 14 bases in between. This CDR3 has 15 amino acids. The CDR3 sequence is CASSQGSRVEEKLFF. The CDR3 DNA follows: TGTGCCAGCAGCCAAGGGTCACGGGTGGAAGAAAAACTGTTTTTT.

The chain couples TRBV19 to TRBJ2-6, with no clear D. Per the germline V gene, CDR1 is LNHDA and CDR2 is SQIVND (reference sequence). There are 16 residues in the CDR3. V was pared by 0 bases and J by 2 bases, with 8 bases between. CDR3 DNA: TGTGCCAGTAGTATAGATCTCTCCCCTGGGGCCAACGTCCTGACTTTC. Encoded protein: CASSIDLSPGANVLTF.